The rows below give T cell receptor beta chains drawn from one sample of a study of OX40 agonist ivuxolimab in advanced cancers. Some clones are missing from TCRdb's copy, which holds only in-frame ones; the method was immunoSEQ multiplex PCR. The sample holds roughly 86,000 clones, over 80% seen once. Sequencing used CD4+ or CD8+ T cells sorted from blood, obtained in a trial of the OX40 agonist ivuxolimab. Receptors were obtained from an adult with an advanced solid tumor such as melanoma, head and neck, liver or kidney cancer. The CDR3 runs from the conserved cysteine through the conserved F or W. D genes are given only for firm matches. Size is stated for part of the rows, as once, few or many counts, or as a class when the clone is expanded.

J gene: TRBJ1-2; clone size: -; D gene: -; V gene: TRBV11-2; CDR3 DNA: TGTGCCAGCAGCTTAAGGGCGGACAACTATGGCTACACCTTC; CDR3 protein: CASSLRADNYGYTF
J gene: TRBJ2-3; clone size: -; D gene: TRBD2; V gene: TRBV9; CDR3 DNA: TGTGCCAGCAGCGCGGAAATAGCGGGGCCCACAGATACGCAGTATTTT; CDR3 protein: CASSAEIAGPTDTQYF
J gene: TRBJ2-7; clone size: -; D gene: -; V gene: TRBV6-1; CDR3 DNA: TGTGCCAGCAGTGAAGGGGCTTTTGAGCCCGAGCAGTACTTC; CDR3 protein: CASSEGAFEPEQYF
J gene: TRBJ1-1; clone size: -; D gene: -; V gene: TRBV6-1; CDR3 DNA: TGTGCCAGCGGCGAGGGGGGTGAAGCTTTCTTT; CDR3 protein: CASGEGGEAFF
J gene: TRBJ2-7; clone size: -; D gene: TRBD1; V gene: TRBV6-5; CDR3 DNA: TGTGCCAGCAGTTCCACCATAACAGGGGGATACGAGCAGTACTTC; CDR3 protein: CASSSTITGGYEQYF
J gene: TRBJ2-7; clone size: -; D gene: TRBD1; V gene: TRBV5-6; CDR3 DNA: TGTGCCAGCAGGATGGGACAGGGGCCCTACGAGCAGTACTTC; CDR3 protein: CASRMGQGPYEQYF
J gene: TRBJ1-4; clone size: -; D gene: -; V gene: TRBV27; CDR3 DNA: TGTGCCAGCAGTTCCCGGGCCCTCAATGAAAAACTGTTTTTT; CDR3 protein: CASSSRALNEKLFF
J gene: TRBJ2-6; clone size: -; D gene: -; V gene: TRBV5-1; CDR3 DNA: TGCGCCAGCAGCCTAGGAGGCTCTGGGGCCAACGTCCTGACTTTC; CDR3 protein: CASSLGGSGANVLTF
J gene: TRBJ2-7; clone size: -; D gene: TRBD1; V gene: TRBV6-5; CDR3 DNA: TGTGCCAGCAGTTCGGACAGGAGCTCCTACGAGCAGTACTTC; CDR3 protein: CASSSDRSSYEQYF
J gene: TRBJ2-7; clone size: -; D gene: -; V gene: TRBV10-3; CDR3 DNA: TGTGCCATCAGCGCCGGGCCACTTAATCCGACGCCCTCCTACGAGCAGTACTTC; CDR3 protein: CAISAGPLNPTPSYEQYF
J gene: TRBJ1-4; clone size: -; D gene: -; V gene: TRBV5-1; CDR3 DNA: TGCGCCAGCAGCTTGGGTCGGGACTCAACTAATGAAAAACTGTTTTTT; CDR3 protein: CASSLGRDSTNEKLFF
J gene: TRBJ2-5; clone size: few; D gene: TRBD1; V gene: TRBV30; CDR3 DNA: TGTGCCTGGGGGGGACAGACCCAAGAGACCCAGTACTTC; CDR3 protein: CAWGGQTQETQYF
J gene: TRBJ1-2; clone size: -; D gene: -; V gene: TRBV21-1; CDR3 DNA: TGTGCCAGCAGCATCCGCCGGGACAGAAGGCCCTATGGCTACACCTTC; CDR3 protein: CASSIRRDRRPYGYTF
J gene: TRBJ2-7; clone size: -; D gene: -; V gene: TRBV9; CDR3 DNA: TGTGCCAGCAGCGTAGGTTTAGGGGTCCCAAAGTGTTCCTACGAGCAGTACTTC; CDR3 protein: CASSVGLGVPKCSYEQYF
J gene: TRBJ1-1; clone size: -; D gene: -; V gene: TRBV18; CDR3 DNA: TGTGCCAGCTCACCACGGGGGCGTCGGGCTGAAGCTTTCTTT; CDR3 protein: CASSPRGRRAEAFF
J gene: TRBJ2-7; clone size: few; D gene: TRBD1; V gene: TRBV4-1; CDR3 DNA: TGCGCCAGCAGCCAAGTTCGGTTCCTTCGTCGACAGGGCGTTTACGAGCAGTACTTC; CDR3 protein: CASSQVRFLRRQGVYEQYF
J gene: TRBJ2-7; clone size: -; D gene: -; V gene: TRBV28; CDR3 DNA: TGTGCCACCTACCACTTGGCAGGGGGGTCCTACGAGCAGTACTTC; CDR3 protein: CATYHLAGGSYEQYF
J gene: TRBJ1-1; clone size: -; D gene: TRBD1; V gene: TRBV5-8; CDR3 DNA: TGTGCCAGCAGCTTACGACAGGGCCTTAACACTGAAGCTTTCTTT; CDR3 protein: CASSLRQGLNTEAFF
J gene: TRBJ2-7; clone size: -; D gene: -; V gene: TRBV2; CDR3 DNA: TGTGCCAGCAGTGAACACCGCTACGAGCAGTACTTC; CDR3 protein: CASSEHRYEQYF
J gene: TRBJ1-4; clone size: -; D gene: -; V gene: TRBV6-6; CDR3 DNA: TGTGCCAGCATTCTCGGGTCAACTAATGAAAAACTGTTTTTT; CDR3 protein: CASILGSTNEKLFF
J gene: TRBJ2-1; clone size: -; D gene: -; V gene: TRBV29-1; CDR3 DNA: TGCAGCCTTGAAGGGGAACACAATGAGCAGTTCTTC; CDR3 protein: CSLEGEHNEQFF
J gene: TRBJ2-7; clone size: once; D gene: TRBD1; V gene: TRBV5-1; CDR3 DNA: TGCGCCAGCAGCTTGGAGGGGGCGAGGTTCGGCTACGAGCAGTACTTC; CDR3 protein: CASSLEGARFGYEQYF
J gene: TRBJ2-1; clone size: -; D gene: TRBD2; V gene: TRBV7-3; CDR3 DNA: TGTGCCAGCAGCCGCGGGGTGCGGGAGCGCTCCTACAATGAGCAGTTCTTC; CDR3 protein: CASSRGVRERSYNEQFF
J gene: TRBJ1-2; clone size: -; D gene: -; V gene: TRBV19; CDR3 DNA: TGTGCCAGTAGTCCCCAGGACGGGAACTATGGCTACACCTTC; CDR3 protein: CASSPQDGNYGYTF
J gene: TRBJ1-2; clone size: -; D gene: -; V gene: TRBV6-1; CDR3 DNA: TGTGCCAGCAGTGAACAGGGAAGCTATGGCTACACCTTC; CDR3 protein: CASSEQGSYGYTF
J gene: TRBJ1-2; clone size: -; D gene: -; V gene: TRBV9; CDR3 DNA: TGTGCCAGCAGCCCCATTCGGGGCGGGGCCGCCGGCTCTGGCTACACCTTC; CDR3 protein: CASSPIRGGAAGSGYTF
J gene: TRBJ1-1; clone size: -; D gene: -; V gene: TRBV11-3; CDR3 DNA: TGTGCCAGCAGCCCCGAAGGGGGTCTTGGGAACACTGAAGCTTTCTTT; CDR3 protein: CASSPEGGLGNTEAFF
J gene: TRBJ1-2; clone size: -; D gene: TRBD1; V gene: TRBV9; CDR3 DNA: TGTGCCAGCAGCTTTGGACAGGGAGGGAACTATGGCTACACCTTC; CDR3 protein: CASSFGQGGNYGYTF
J gene: TRBJ1-1; clone size: once; D gene: -; V gene: TRBV6-5; CDR3 DNA: TGTGCCAGCAGTTATTCAGGAACCATGAACACTGAAGCTTTCTTT; CDR3 protein: CASSYSGTMNTEAFF
J gene: TRBJ2-7; clone size: -; D gene: TRBD2; V gene: TRBV29-1; CDR3 DNA: TGCAGCGTTGAAACTAGCGGGATATCCTACGAGCAGTACTTC; CDR3 protein: CSVETSGISYEQYF
J gene: TRBJ2-3; clone size: -; D gene: TRBD1; V gene: TRBV30; CDR3 DNA: TGTGCCTGGGCTTCCTTAGGACAGGGGGGCAAGGGTACGCAGTATTTT; CDR3 protein: CAWASLGQGGKGTQYF
J gene: TRBJ1-5; clone size: -; D gene: -; V gene: TRBV30; CDR3 DNA: TGTGCCTGGAGTGTTGATAGCAATCAGCCCCAGCATTTT; CDR3 protein: CAWSVDSNQPQHF
J gene: TRBJ2-7; clone size: -; D gene: -; V gene: TRBV30; CDR3 DNA: TGTGCCTGGAGTGTACCCTACGGGGGCCTGATCTCCTACGAGCAGTACTTC; CDR3 protein: CAWSVPYGGLISYEQYF
J gene: TRBJ2-2; clone size: -; D gene: -; V gene: TRBV4-1; CDR3 DNA: TGCGCCAGCAGCCAAGATGCCCCCGGGGAGCTGTTTTTT; CDR3 protein: CASSQDAPGELFF
J gene: TRBJ2-5; clone size: -; D gene: TRBD2; V gene: TRBV9; CDR3 DNA: TGTGCCAGCAGCGTAGGGATAGCGGGAGCCTCCGACGTCATCAAAGAGACCCAGTACTTC; CDR3 protein: CASSVGIAGASDVIKETQYF
J gene: TRBJ1-2; clone size: -; D gene: -; V gene: TRBV4-2; CDR3 DNA: TGTGCCAGCTTGCCCTCGCTGACAGATTTTTTCGATGGCTACACCTTC; CDR3 protein: CASLPSLTDFFDGYTF
J gene: TRBJ2-5; clone size: -; D gene: -; V gene: TRBV5-1; CDR3 DNA: TGCGCCAGCAGCCCAGGGTGGCTAGCGACGGTTGGAGAGACCCAGTACTTC; CDR3 protein: CASSPGWLATVGETQYF
J gene: TRBJ1-2; clone size: -; D gene: -; V gene: TRBV29-1; CDR3 DNA: TGCAGCGTTGCCCCGACGAGCGGGCTACGACGGGCGAATGGCTACACCTTC; CDR3 protein: CSVAPTSGLRRANGYTF
J gene: TRBJ2-3; clone size: -; D gene: TRBD2; V gene: TRBV28; CDR3 DNA: TGTGCCAGCAGTTTAGGGGGAGGGGTCACAGATACGCAGTATTTT; CDR3 protein: CASSLGGGVTDTQYF
J gene: TRBJ2-3; clone size: -; D gene: TRBD2; V gene: TRBV7-8; CDR3 DNA: TGTGCCAGCAGCTTAAGGGATTCTAGCCGGCGGGAGTTGAAAGATACGCAGTATTTT; CDR3 protein: CASSLRDSSRRELKDTQYF
J gene: TRBJ2-3; clone size: -; D gene: TRBD2; V gene: TRBV10-1; CDR3 DNA: TGCGCCAGCTCCCAGGGAGGGTCAGATACGCAGTATTTT; CDR3 protein: CASSQGGSDTQYF
J gene: TRBJ1-5; clone size: -; D gene: TRBD1; V gene: TRBV19; CDR3 DNA: TGTGCCAGTCGGGACAGTCTAGGCAATCAGCCCCAGCATTTT; CDR3 protein: CASRDSLGNQPQHF
J gene: TRBJ2-3; clone size: -; D gene: TRBD2; V gene: TRBV2; CDR3 DNA: TGTGCCAGCAGTCATCTGACTAGCGGGAGCACAGATACGCAGTATTTT; CDR3 protein: CASSHLTSGSTDTQYF
J gene: TRBJ2-3; clone size: -; D gene: -; V gene: TRBV9; CDR3 DNA: TGTGCCAGCAGCGTAGGGGGCAGGGAAGCAGATACGCAGTATTTT; CDR3 protein: CASSVGGREADTQYF
J gene: TRBJ2-3; clone size: -; D gene: TRBD1; V gene: TRBV11-2; CDR3 DNA: TGTGCCAGCAGCGACGGGACAGGGGGTATAGATACGCAGTATTTT; CDR3 protein: CASSDGTGGIDTQYF
J gene: TRBJ2-7; clone size: -; D gene: TRBD2; V gene: TRBV2; CDR3 DNA: TGTGCCAGCAGTACTAGCGGGAGGACCTACGAGCAGTACTTC; CDR3 protein: CASSTSGRTYEQYF